This T cell receptor (beta chain) appears in the sequencing data of a study of PD-1 blockade in classical Hodgkin lymphoma. Background on the study: The patients were dosed with nivolumab 3 mg/kg, infused intravenously every 2 weeks.

This clone was seen once. Antigen: not known. Overall study findings and caveats: Relapsed/refractory patients reportedly had lower baseline diversity than newly diagnosed patients. CD8+ TCR diversity did not rise significantly by C4D1, unlike CD4+.

Data came from immunoSEQ multiplex PCR; TCRdb stores just in-frame clones and leaves some out. The table records some 41,000 clones, roughly 72% of them present only once. Relapse was seen in all patients after autologous stem cell transplantation, and brentuximab vedotin exposure was variable. The sample was peripheral blood mononuclear cells (PBMCs), taken before the second cycle of nivolumab. The TCR originated in a human donor with classical Hodgkin lymphoma.

CDR3 protein: CASSAGLTGGSSYEQYF. Here the CDR3 DNA reads TGCGCCAGCAGTGCGGGGTTAACGGGGGGATCCTCCTACGAGCAGTACTTC. The V and J genes are TRBV5-1 and TRBJ2-7, with 7 bases matching TRBD2. Trimming cost V 5 bases and J 0 bases; bases outside gene matches: 14. CDR3 length: 17 residues. Germline V gene data show CDR1 as SGHRS and CDR2 as YFSETQ.